This T cell receptor beta chain comes out of a study of regulatory T cells in long-lasting Graves disease. Time point noted: newly diagnosed GD, antithyroid drugs for less than 3 months. Generation of the TCR library employed RNA extracted from PBMCs. Germline V CDR1 and CDR2: MNHEY, SVGEGT. The V end was cut by 2 bases, the J end by 6 bases, with 7 bases between. CDR3 size: 12 residues. This clonotype showed up many times. Arm-PCR of CDR3 regions and iRepertoire HTBI primers were used to build TCR beta libraries. TCRdb passed the multiplex PCR reads through MiXCR, listing each CDR3 protein once. The data hold 620,000 or so distinct CDR3 sequences, with roughly 15% observed a single time. The same specimen was also included in a second study, on T cells in Graves' hyperthyroidism and ophthalmopathy.

The receptor was derived from a woman aged 25 to 39 with Graves disease. The V gene is TRBV6-2 or TRBV6-3, the J gene TRBJ1-1; D uncertain. The specimen comprised peripheral blood mononuclear cells (PBMCs), sampled at new diagnosis, from a patient treated with antithyroid drugs. CDR3 region: CASSYGVSEAFF. CDR3 bases: TGTGCCAGCAGTTACGGGGTCTCTGAAGCTTTCTTT.